The 10 T cell receptor beta chains listed next were all sequenced from one sample in a study of response to subunit inactivated influenza vaccine. MiXCR was run by TCRdb on the RT-PCR reads, yielding one entry per CDR3 protein. The table shows a few hundred thousand distinct CDR3 sequences, with roughly 20% occurring only once. The sequencing here drew on PBMCs from blood, taken less than 22 months after vaccination. These receptors originate from a man between 45 and 75 years old who received an inactivated influenza vaccine.

The V and J genes are TRBV24-1 and TRBJ2-7; 14 nucleotides agree with TRBD2. V shed 9 bases, J shed 1 base, and the junction held 16 bases outside the gene matches. The CDR3 is made up of 19 amino acids. CDR1 is KGHDR, CDR2 SFDVKD, per germline. CDR3 DNA: TGTGCCACCCGTCGGGGACTAGCGGGAGAAGAGCCCTCTTCCTACGAGCAGTACTTC. Translated: CATRRGLAGEEPSSYEQYF.

The gene calls are TRBV6-5 and TRBJ1-1; 7 nucleotides align to TRBD1. V shed 0 bases, J shed 2 bases, and the junction held 9 bases outside the gene matches. This CDR3 spans 17 amino acids. Germline CDR1 MNHEY, CDR2 SVGAGI. The CDR3 loop reads CASSYSGQVLSNTEAFF. The CDR3 region has the DNA TGTGCCAGCAGTTACTCCGGACAGGTACTCTCAAACACTGAAGCTTTCTTT.

In this sample, this clonotype turned up a few times. The genes are TRBV15 and TRBJ1-2; TRBD1 is a possible D gene (6 bases). Looked up from germline, CDR1 is LNHNV and CDR2 is YYDKDF (reference sequence). Trimming left V 3 bases short and J 5 bases short, with 16 bases between. The length of the CDR3 is 15 residues. As DNA, the CDR3 is TGTGCCACCAGCAGCGAGTGGGGCAGGGGTTATGGCTACACCTTC. Amino acid sequence: CATSSEWGRGYGYTF.

Regarding this clonotype: The junction departs from germline at one end; a sequencing error may be responsible. V is TRBV27 and J is TRBJ1-2; D is perhaps TRBD1 (6 bases). Looked up from germline, CDR1 is MNHEY and CDR2 is SMNVEV (reference sequence). This CDR3 is 13 amino acids long. The CDR3 DNA follows: TGTGCCAGCAGTTTACAGGGGAGCTATGGCCACACCTTC. As protein: CASSLQGSYGHTF.

This clonotype appeared many times. V and J are TRBV19 and TRBJ1-5, with D tentatively TRBD1 (6 bases). V lost 3 bases and J lost 7, with 13 bases in between. Germline values: CDR1 LNHDA, CDR2 SQIVND (reference sequence). CDR3 length: 14 residues. The CDR3 spells CASSIGGAGQPQHF. CDR3 nucleotides: TGTGCCAGTAGTATTGGGGGCGCCGGGCAGCCCCAGCATTTT.

The chain joins TRBV12-3 or TRBV12-4 to TRBJ2-6; TRBD2 aligns across 7 bases. The CDR3 extends over 18 amino acids. With V trimmed by 5 bases and J by 4 bases, 14 bases remained unmatched. CDR3 sequence reads: CASSGLPRELSGANVLTF. The CDR3 bases are TGTGCCAGCAGTGGACTCCCGCGGGAGCTATCAGGGGCCAACGTCCTGACTTTC.

The rearrangement joins TRBV5-6 to TRBJ1-2, with 8 bases identical to TRBD1. CDR1 and CDR2 from the germline V gene are SGHDT and YYEEEE. V lost 2 bases, J lost 4 bases, and 10 bases stayed unmatched. The CDR3 loop spans 16 amino acids. CDR3 DNA: TGTGCCAGCAGCTTAGACGAGGACAGGGCCTTCTATGGCTACACCTTC. Amino acids: CASSLDEDRAFYGYTF.

Points on this clonotype: One end of the junction does not line up with germline, which may come from a read error. V and J are TRBV15 and TRBJ2-1; weak D call: TRBD1 (6 bases). The CDR3 is 15 residues long. From germline, CDR1 is LNHNV and CDR2 YYDKDF (reference sequence). The CDR3 spells CATSRDRQASNEQLF. The CDR3 DNA reads TGTGCCACCAGCAGAGATAGACAGGCGAGCAATGAGCAGTTATTC.

This clonotype showed up just a few times. The J gene is TRBJ2-7, the V gene TRBV6-5; TRBD2 matches 12 bases. CDR3 size: 16 residues. The germline CDR1 and CDR2 sequences are MNHEY and SVGAGI. V was pared by 0 bases and J by 3 bases, with 3 bases of the junction left unmatched. CDR3 residues: CASSYSPSGGVYEQYF. The CDR3 nucleotides read TGTGCCAGCAGTTACTCTCCTAGCGGGGGGGTCTACGAGCAGTACTTC.

A remark on this clonotype: The CDR3 does not close with the conserved phenylalanine or tryptophan, likely indicating a read error. The chain uses TRBV5-1 and TRBJ1-1; tentatively, D is TRBD1 (5 bases). Trimming took off 3 bases at V and 4 bases at J, with 13 bases between the two ends. The CDR3 covers 14 residues. The germline CDR1 and CDR2 sequences are SGHRS and YFSETQ. CDR3 sequence (DNA): TGCGCCAGCAGCTCTGGGACCGGGAGCACTGAAGCTTTCGTT. Translated, it gives CASSSGTGSTEAFV.